This is a list of T cell receptor beta chains from one sample in a study of OX40 agonist ivuxolimab in advanced cancers. Sequenced by immunoSEQ multiplex PCR; TCRdb stores in-frame clones only, minus some. The repertoire holds about 80,000 clones, with 90% as singletons. Sequencing used CD4+ or CD8+ T cells sorted from blood, obtained in a trial of the OX40 agonist ivuxolimab. Receptors originate from an adult with an advanced solid tumor such as melanoma, head and neck, liver or kidney cancer. Both conserved end residues are part of each CDR3. The D gene is left open where the match is weak. Not every row has a clone size; where given, it reads once, few, many or a size class.

j_call,clone_size,d_call,v_call,cdr3_nt,cdr3_aa
TRBJ2-3,NA,NA,TRBV11-3,TGTGCCAGCAGCTTAGTGCCGGCTAGCACAGATACGCAGTATTTT,CASSLVPASTDTQYF
TRBJ2-1,NA,NA,TRBV14,TGTGCCAGCAGCCAAGATTGGGTCGGTGAGCAGTTCTTC,CASSQDWVGEQFF
TRBJ2-1,NA,TRBD2,TRBV9,TGTGCCAGCAGCGCCAGTGGGGGACTAGCGAGGAATGAGCAGTTCTTC,CASSASGGLARNEQFF
TRBJ1-4,NA,NA,TRBV11-2,TGTGCCAGCAGCTTAGGGGACATATTTAATCCTAATGAAAAACTGTTTTTT,CASSLGDIFNPNEKLFF
TRBJ2-4,once,NA,TRBV23-1,TGCGCCAGCAGTCGCCGAGCCAAAAACATTCAGTACTTC,CASSRRAKNIQYF
TRBJ2-1,NA,NA,TRBV19,TGTGCCAGTAGTACGCGGGGACTCACCGAGCAGTTCTTC,CASSTRGLTEQFF
TRBJ2-5,NA,NA,TRBV9,TGTGCCAGCAGCGTAGCAGTAGGTTACCAAGAGACCCAGTACTTC,CASSVAVGYQETQYF
TRBJ2-7,NA,TRBD2,TRBV2,TGTGCCAGCATTGGGCTAGCGGGAGGGGAGCAGTACTTC,CASIGLAGGEQYF
TRBJ1-5,NA,NA,TRBV27,TGTGCCAGCAGTCCGGGCCCAAGTGGTAATCAGCCCCAGCATTTT,CASSPGPSGNQPQHF
TRBJ1-2,NA,NA,TRBV6-1,TGTGCCAGCAGTGAAAGGGGGATTTGGGGCTACACCTTC,CASSERGIWGYTF
TRBJ2-7,NA,NA,TRBV4-1,TGCGCCAGCAGCTTGGACAGTTCCTACGAGCAGTACTTC,CASSLDSSYEQYF
TRBJ2-4,once,TRBD1,TRBV4-1,TGCGCCAGCAGCCAAGACCCACTACAGGGGGGAAGGGTCCTAGCCAAAAACATTCAGTACTTC,CASSQDPLQGGRVLAKNIQYF
TRBJ1-3,NA,NA,TRBV6-1,TGTGCCAGCAGTGAAGGGGGAGGAAACACCATATATTTT,CASSEGGGNTIYF
TRBJ2-5,NA,NA,TRBV11-3,TGTGCCAGCAGCTTAGCCACGGGACTTTCGGAGACCCAGTACTTC,CASSLATGLSETQYF
TRBJ2-2,NA,NA,TRBV6-5,TGTGCCAGCAGCCTCGGCAGGGCGAGCACCGGGGAGCTGTTTTTT,CASSLGRASTGELFF
TRBJ1-1,NA,NA,TRBV19,TGTGCCAGTAGTAGAGCTTTAGACACTGAAGCTTTCTTT,CASSRALDTEAFF
TRBJ2-1,few,TRBD2,TRBV28,TGTGCCAGCTACGACCGACTAGCGGGAGGTCCCAATGAGCAGTTCTTC,CASYDRLAGGPNEQFF
TRBJ2-5,NA,TRBD2,TRBV7-2,TGTGCCAGCAGCCTCAACCCATGGACTAGCGGGGGGGCTGAGACCCAGTACTTC,CASSLNPWTSGGAETQYF
TRBJ2-7,NA,NA,TRBV6-6,TGTGCCAGCAGTTACTCGGGGTCCCACGAGTACTTC,CASSYSGSHEYF
TRBJ1-6,NA,NA,TRBV5-1,TGCGCCAGCAGCTTGGCCGGGAGCTATAATTCACCCCTCCACTTT,CASSLAGSYNSPLHF
TRBJ2-7,NA,NA,TRBV11-2,TGTGCCAGCAGCTTAGCCCCGGGGAACCACAACGAGCAGTACTTC,CASSLAPGNHNEQYF
TRBJ1-1,NA,NA,TRBV30,TGTGCCTCCCTTGTCGGGTCAGGAAGGGGGGAAGCTTTCTTT,CASLVGSGRGEAFF
TRBJ2-7,NA,TRBD1,TRBV6-6,TGTGCCAGCAGTTCCGGGGACAGAGAGGTCTACGAGCAGTACTTC,CASSSGDREVYEQYF
TRBJ1-6,NA,NA,TRBV4-2,TGTGCCAGCAGCCAAGAAGGGTGGGGGGTACGTTCACCCCTCCACTTT,CASSQEGWGVRSPLHF
TRBJ2-5,NA,TRBD2,TRBV4-2,TGTGCCAGCAGCTTGTGGGGGGGTGAGACCCAGTACTTC,CASSLWGGETQYF
TRBJ2-1,NA,TRBD2,TRBV9,TGTGCCAGCAGCGCCGTTCGGGTAATAGCGGGAGAGGTGCTCTACAATGAGCAGTTCTTC,CASSAVRVIAGEVLYNEQFF
TRBJ2-7,NA,NA,TRBV4-3,TGCGCCAGCAGCCAAGATCCAGGGGATCCTCCGATCCGGTACTTC,CASSQDPGDPPIRYF
TRBJ1-5,NA,NA,TRBV5-5,TGTGCCAGCAGCTTGGGCGGCGGTCAGAGGATTGGACAGCCCCAGCATTTT,CASSLGGGQRIGQPQHF
TRBJ1-6,few,NA,TRBV6-1,TGTGCCAGCAGTGGGCTGATCGGCTCCTATAATTCACCCCTCCACTTT,CASSGLIGSYNSPLHF
TRBJ2-1,NA,NA,TRBV10-3,TGTGCCATCGGGCAGGAATTTAGGGATGAGCAGTTCTTC,CAIGQEFRDEQFF
TRBJ1-2,few,TRBD1,TRBV28,TGTGCCAGCAGTTCACCTACATCCACAGGGGGCAGCTATGGCTACACCTTC,CASSSPTSTGGSYGYTF
TRBJ2-7,once,NA,TRBV7-6,TGTGCCAGCAGCTTAGACCGAGACAGCTCCTACGAGCAGTACTTC,CASSLDRDSSYEQYF
TRBJ2-7,NA,TRBD2,TRBV5-4,TGTGCCAGCTCGGACCTGCGGGCCACGGGGGGGAACGAGCAGTACTTC,CASSDLRATGGNEQYF
TRBJ1-1,NA,NA,TRBV18,TGTGCCAGCTCACCGGCTTTGAACACTGAAGCTTTCTTT,CASSPALNTEAFF
TRBJ2-7,NA,NA,TRBV5-1,TGCGCCAGCAGCTTTTCCAATTTTATGGACGAGCAGTACTTC,CASSFSNFMDEQYF
TRBJ1-1,NA,NA,TRBV19,TGTGCCAGTAGGTTAAGGACCGGGTCTCCTGAAGCTTTCTTT,CASRLRTGSPEAFF
TRBJ2-7,NA,TRBD1,TRBV6-1,TGTGCCAGCAGTAGGGTACAGGGGGACTACGAGCAGTACTTC,CASSRVQGDYEQYF
TRBJ2-1,NA,TRBD2,TRBV28,TGTGCCAGCAGGAGGCGGGAGTCCTACAATGAGCAGTTCTTC,CASRRRESYNEQFF
TRBJ2-2,NA,TRBD2,TRBV6-4,TGTGCCAGCAGACTAGCGGGGTTGACCGGGGAGCTGTTTTTT,CASRLAGLTGELFF
TRBJ2-3,NA,TRBD1,TRBV5-1,TGCGCCAGCAGCCCCTCACAGGGGGATACGCAGTATTTT,CASSPSQGDTQYF
TRBJ2-7,NA,TRBD1,TRBV6-6,TGTGCCAGCACTCCCCCGGGACAGTCCTACGAGCAGTACTTC,CASTPPGQSYEQYF
TRBJ1-2,NA,NA,TRBV6-5,TGTGCCAGCAGGACTAATGACGGCTACACCTTC,CASRTNDGYTF
TRBJ1-1,NA,NA,TRBV7-2,TGTGCCAGCAGCTTAGGGATGGGGACTGAAGCTTTCTTT,CASSLGMGTEAFF
TRBJ1-2,NA,NA,TRBV5-1,TGCGCCAGCAGCTTCGAAAGCCGAGACAGGGGCTACACCTTC,CASSFESRDRGYTF
TRBJ2-3,NA,TRBD1,TRBV7-9,TGTGCCAGCAGCTTAGCAGGGACAGGGGGGTCAGATACGCAGTATTTT,CASSLAGTGGSDTQYF
TRBJ2-2,NA,TRBD1,TRBV28,TGTGCCAGCAGTTGGGACAGGGGGAACACCGGGGAGCTGTTTTTT,CASSWDRGNTGELFF
TRBJ2-1,NA,NA,TRBV30,TGTGCCTGGAGTTCCTACCCCATAGACAATGAGCAGTTCTTC,CAWSSYPIDNEQFF
TRBJ1-1,NA,NA,TRBV7-9,TGTGCCAGCAGCTTAGCAGGGAACACTGAAGCTTTCTTT,CASSLAGNTEAFF
TRBJ2-7,NA,TRBD1,TRBV7-9,TGTGCCGGTCGGGACAGTACCTACGAGCAGTACTTC,CAGRDSTYEQYF
TRBJ2-1,once,NA,TRBV10-3,TGTGCCATCAGTGAGTCGGGGGGCCAGTACAATGAGCAGTTCTTC,CAISESGGQYNEQFF